The source of this TCR beta chain is a study of blood T cell repertoires in COVID-19. For the study at large: Samples came from the United States, Italy and Spain, spanning acute and convalescent COVID-19. Sources were T cells, B-cell-depleted T cells, or PBMCs; the material itself was cDNA or gDNA.

Per the original methods: Scientists estimated how many nucleated cells there were by amplifying reference gene primers. Sequencing was performed with immunoSEQ multiplex PCR; in TCRdb, only in-frame clones are kept and a portion is missing. V, J and clone size reflect that table, while D and trimming were determined from the DNA. The sample carries tens of thousands of clones, approximately 92% recorded once. V was pared by 4 bases and J by 3 bases, with 4 bases between. Germline assignment: CDR1 SGHVS and CDR2 FQNEAQ. The CDR3 is 12 residues long. This receptor was identified in a woman aged 80 or over with active COVID-19. The sequenced material came from peripheral blood. This rearrangement joins TRBV7-8 to TRBJ1-3; D ambiguous. The CDR3 sequence is CASSSGGNTIYF. As DNA, the CDR3 is TGTGCCAGCAGCTCCGGTGGAAACACCATATATTTT.